These 32 T cell receptor beta chains originate from one sample sequenced in a study of type 1 regulatory T cells. No antigen has been identified for these receptors. TCRdb independently ran MiXCR on the reads; one entry per CDR3 protein. The profile shows about 15,000 distinct CDR3 sequences, about 13% of them singletons. Sequences were obtained from cultured T cells, either the whole culture or a sorted T cell fraction (not recorded which). The receptors shown here come from a human donor in good health.

The chain is built from TRBV5-1 and TRBJ2-1, with 9 positions matching TRBD2. This CDR3 is 15 amino acids long. Germline V lookup: CDR1 SGHRS, CDR2 YFSETQ. Trimming at V came to 4 bases and at J to 4 bases, leaving 6 bases not matched to a gene. CDR3 DNA: TGCGCCAGCAGCCTGGTTAGCGGGAGTTACAATGAGCAGTTCTTC. Translating gives CASSLVSGSYNEQFF. The full variable domain, its missing parts supplied by reference TRBV5-1 and TRBJ2-1, is KAGVTQTPRYLIKTRGQQVTLSCSPISGHRSVSWYQQTPGQGLQFLFEYFSETQRNKGNFPGRFSGRQFSNSRSEMNVSTLELGDSALYLCASSLVSGSYNEQFFGPGTRLTVL.

This clonotype was observed at least ten times. The V call is TRBV20-1, the J call TRBJ2-1, with a tentative D call TRBD2 (6 bases). The CDR3 has 15 residues. Germline values: CDR1 DFQATT, CDR2 SNEGSKA (reference sequence). V was cut by 3 bases and J by 4 bases, with 16 bases left in between. The CDR3 is CSASLSSGRYNEQFF. CDR3 sequence (DNA): TGCAGTGCTAGCCTGTCGAGCGGGCGTTACAATGAGCAGTTCTTC.

This clonotype showed up just a few times. The CDR3 protein is CSALRDSGANVLTF. The CDR3 DNA follows: TGCAGTGCTCTACGGGACTCTGGGGCCAACGTCCTGACTTTC. The chain carries TRBV20-1 and TRBJ2-6, with D possibly matching TRBD2 (5 bases). Germline values: CDR1 DFQATT, CDR2 SNEGSKA (reference sequence). V was trimmed by 5 bases and J by 0 bases, leaving 8 bases between them. The CDR3 is 14 residues long.

This clonotype has a count of ten or more. The chain uses TRBV24-1 and TRBJ1-5; TRBD1 might be the D (6 bases). Germline loops: CDR1 KGHDR, CDR2 SFDVKD. This CDR3 has 15 residues. Trimming stripped 4 bases from V and 7 bases from J, with 16 bases between. The CDR3 DNA reads TGTGCCACCAGTGAGGGGGCCTCGCCAGGGCAGCCCCAGCATTTT. It is translated as CATSEGASPGQPQHF.

This clonotype was detected many times. The chain joins TRBV20-1 to TRBJ2-2; TRBD2 matches 7 bases. This CDR3 is built from 14 residues. After removal of 6 bases from V and 7 bases from J, the junction contained 11 bases not matched to a gene. Germline lookup yields CDR1 DFQATT and CDR2 SNEGSKA (reference sequence). The DNA of the CDR3 is TGCAGTGCCGAACCAAGCGGGATCGGCGGGGAGCTGTTTTTT. It translates to CSAEPSGIGGELFF.

This clonotype was detected many times. The V call is TRBV6-2 or TRBV6-3, the J call TRBJ2-1; 13 bases map to TRBD2. CDR3 length equals 18 residues. Germline V CDR1 and CDR2: MNHEY, SVGEGT. Trimming removed 5 bases from V and 4 bases from J; junction bases left unmatched: 11. DNA of the CDR3: TGTGCCAGCAGTCCGACTAGCGGGAGGAATGAACGATACAATGAGCAGTTCTTC. Protein sequence: CASSPTSGRNERYNEQFF.

This clonotype occurred many times. This chain uses TRBV6-6 with TRBJ2-3; D not certain. The CDR3 covers 14 residues. Per the germline V gene, CDR1 is MNHNY and CDR2 is SVGAGI (reference sequence). The V gene lost 6 bases and the J gene lost 4 bases, with 14 bases spanning the gap. As DNA, the CDR3 is TGTGCCAGCAGGCCGGGTGCGGAACCAGATACGCAGTATTTT. Its translation is CASRPGAEPDTQYF.

This clonotype was detected many times. The chain links TRBV5-1 to TRBJ2-5, with TRBD1 as a possible D gene (5 bases). The germline V gene has CDR1 SGHRS and CDR2 YFSETQ. The length of the CDR3 is 14 residues. The V end was cut by 2 bases, the J end by 5 bases, with 13 bases between. The DNA for the CDR3 is TGCGCCAGCAGCTTACCGGACACCACGGAGACCCAGTACTTC. This sequence encodes CASSLPDTTETQYF.

This clonotype was observed a handful of times. The V and J genes are TRBV5-1 and TRBJ2-4; TRBD2 might be the D (6 bases). Germline assignment: CDR1 SGHRS and CDR2 YFSETQ. The CDR3 is 13 residues long. Trimming stripped 1 base from V and 8 bases from J, with 10 bases between. CDR3 protein: CASSLTGVYIQYF. The CDR3 DNA is TGCGCCAGCAGCTTGACGGGAGTGTACATTCAGTACTTC. Supplemented by reference TRBV5-1 and TRBJ2-4, the full variable domain reads KAGVTQTPRYLIKTRGQQVTLSCSPISGHRSVSWYQQTPGQGLQFLFEYFSETQRNKGNFPGRFSGRQFSNSRSEMNVSTLELGDSALYLCASSLTGVYIQYFGAGTRLSVL.

The V gene is TRBV18, the J gene TRBJ2-1; D is possibly TRBD2 (6 bases). Trimming removed 1 base at V and 6 bases at J, with 13 bases between. Germline loops: CDR1 KGHSH, CDR2 LQKENI. The CDR3 runs 15 residues. This CDR3 reads CASSPRRSAGNEQFF. In DNA form, the CDR3 reads TGTGCCAGCTCACCACGTCGGTCAGCGGGCAATGAGCAGTTCTTC. Combining the CDR3 with reference TRBV18 and TRBJ2-1 gives the whole variable domain NAGVMQNPRHLVRRRGQEARLRCSPMKGHSHVYWYRQLPEEGLKFMVYLQKENIIDESGMPKERFSAEFPKEGPSILRIQQVVRGDSAAYFCASSPRRSAGNEQFFGPGTRLTVL.

This clonotype ranks as medium-sized. The rearrangement links TRBV7-2 to TRBJ2-6; a possible D gene is TRBD1 (5 bases). The CDR3 runs to 17 residues. Trimming cost V 7 bases and J 0 bases, with 16 bases left between them. The V gene's germline CDR1 is SGHTA and CDR2 FQGNSA. CDR3 DNA: TGTGCCAGCATCCGGACAAGTACCAACTCTGGGGCCAACGTCCTGACTTTC. Protein sequence: CASIRTSTNSGANVLTF.

This clonotype is categorized as medium-sized. The rearrangement uses TRBV24-1 and TRBJ2-1, with D perhaps matching TRBD2 (6 bases). Trimming left V 4 bases short and J 4 bases short, with 16 bases between. CDR3 length: 16 amino acids. CDR1 is KGHDR, CDR2 SFDVKD, per germline. CDR3 nucleotides: TGTGCCACCAGTGACTCCGGGAGACCGCTTTACAATGAGCAGTTCTTC. Amino acid sequence: CATSDSGRPLYNEQFF.

The table lists this clonotype with many counts. The rearrangement joins TRBV4-2 to TRBJ1-4, with D hard to call. Germline lookup yields CDR1 LGHNA and CDR2 YNFKEQ. There are 13 residues in the CDR3. Trimming shortened V by 1 base and J by 5 bases, and 5 bases separated the two germline ends. CDR3 nucleotide sequence: TGTGCCAGCAGCCAAGTGATGAATGAAAAACTGTTTTTT. The encoded protein is CASSQVMNEKLFF.

The gene calls are TRBV20-1 and TRBJ2-1; D might be TRBD2 (7 bases). This CDR3 contains 19 residues. Trimming took off 3 bases at V and 5 bases at J, with 29 bases between the two ends. Germline-derived CDR1 and CDR2 are DFQATT and SNEGSKA (reference sequence). The DNA of the CDR3 is TGCAGTGCTAGCCCTCCCCTTCGGGGGGCTACACCAGGGGACAATGAGCAGTTCTTC. Translated, it gives CSASPPLRGATPGDNEQFF.

V and J are TRBV7-3 and TRBJ2-7; 8 bases agree with TRBD2. The germline V gene has CDR1 SGHTA and CDR2 FQGTGA. V trimming: 1 base; J trimming: 5 bases; junction bases outside the gene matches: 10. This CDR3 spans 16 amino acids. In DNA form, the CDR3 reads TGTGCCAGCAGCTTAAATCCGGGGGGGCAAGGGGACGAGCAGTACTTC. Its protein is CASSLNPGGQGDEQYF.

This clonotype was seen at least ten times. The rearrangement links TRBV7-8 to TRBJ1-2; unclear D gene. The germline gives CDR1 SGHVS, CDR2 FQNEAQ. The CDR3 runs to 14 residues. The V end lost 3 bases, the J end lost 5 bases, and 13 bases lay between the germline ends. CDR3 nucleotide sequence: TGTGCCAGCAGCTTTTTAGGCAGAACTTATGGCTACACCTTC. Translated, it gives CASSFLGRTYGYTF.

This clonotype turned up a few times. Relative to the germline gene, one junction end is altered; a read error may explain this. The V and J genes are TRBV12-3 or TRBV12-4 and TRBJ2-3; D is possibly TRBD2 (5 bases). The CDR3 contains 15 residues. CDR3 protein: CASSHVGSSTDTLYF. The DNA for the CDR3 is TGTGCCAGCAGCCATGTAGGGTCTAGCACAGATACGCTGTATTTT.

This clonotype turned up a few times. This sequence joins TRBV6-5 and TRBJ1-3; no firm D call. This CDR3 is 14 amino acids long. The germline V and J ends were trimmed by 8 bases and 1 base, with 12 bases remaining between them. Germline CDR1 MNHEY, CDR2 SVGAGI. The CDR3 sequence is CASGKGPSGNTIYF. CDR3 coding DNA: TGTGCCAGCGGGAAAGGGCCTTCTGGAAACACCATATATTTT.

To note about this clonotype: The missing conserved phenylalanine or tryptophan at the end of this CDR3 makes a read error likely. J is TRBJ2-1 and V is TRBV20-1; TRBD2 aligns across 7 bases. The junction had 3 bases not matched to a gene; V was cut back by 0 bases and J by 1 base. The CDR3 totals 15 residues. Germline V gene lookup returns CDR1 DFQATT and CDR2 SNEGSKA (reference sequence). CDR3 sequence: CSAREAGASYNEQFS. Here the CDR3 DNA reads TGCAGTGCTAGAGAGGCGGGAGCGTCCTACAATGAGCAGTTCTCC.

Concerning this clonotype itself: Possible read error: a much larger clone is one base away. The V call is TRBV29-1, the J call TRBJ1-5; D is uncertain. This CDR3 has 14 residues. Germline V gene sequence: CDR1 SQVTM, CDR2 ANQGSEA. The V end lost 3 bases, the J end lost 3 bases, and 12 bases lay between the germline ends. The CDR3 sequence: CSVDKDGANQPQHF. The CDR3 DNA sequence: TGCAGCGTTGATAAGGACGGAGCCAATCAGCCCCAGCATTTT.

As to this clonotype: A much larger clonotype is one base distant, so this may be a read error. This chain joins TRBV6-1 and TRBJ2-3; 8 bases are shared with TRBD2. Germline CDR1 is MNHNS and CDR2 is SASEGT. V was clipped by 5 bases and J by 1 base; unmatched bases: 11. This CDR3 is 17 amino acids long. CDR3 in amino acids: CASSRRLARDGTDTQYF. CDR3 bases: TGTGCCAGCAGTAGACGACTAGCGAGAGACGGCACAGATACGCAGTATTTT.

The V and J genes are TRBV7-8 and TRBJ2-1; D unclear. CDR1 is SGHVS and CDR2 is FQNEAQ in the germline V gene. This CDR3 region has 13 residues. The V gene lost 6 bases and the J gene lost 5 bases, with 11 bases spanning the gap. In DNA, the CDR3 is TGTGCCAGCAGTCTAATCCCGGACAATGAGCAGTTCTTC. It yields the protein CASSLIPDNEQFF. The full variable domain, rest sourced from reference TRBV7-8 and TRBJ2-1, is GAGVSQSPRYKVAKRGQDVALRCDPISGHVSLFWYQQALGQGPEFLTYFQNEAQLDKSGLPSDRFFAERPEGSVSTLKIQRTQQEDSAVYLCASSLIPDNEQFFGPGTRLTVL.

This clonotype was found many times. The V gene is TRBV7-9, the J gene TRBJ2-7; no definite D call. This CDR3 spans 15 amino acids. V lost 3 bases, J lost 3 bases, and 15 bases lay in between. Per germline, CDR1 SEHNR and CDR2 FQNEAQ (reference sequence). The CDR3, as DNA: TGTGCCAGCAGCTTCCCCGGAACCCAGAGCTACGAGCAGTACTTC. It codes for CASSFPGTQSYEQYF.

A few counts support this clonotype. At one boundary the junction diverges from the germline segment, which might be a read error. This chain connects TRBV24-1 to TRBJ2-1, with TRBD2 matching over 8 bases. The CDR3 is 16 amino acids. In germline, CDR1 is KGHDR, CDR2 SFDVKD. Here the CDR3 reads CAASGPTAGANNEQFF. The CDR3 DNA reads TGTGCCGCCAGTGGTCCGACAGCGGGGGCCAACAATGAGCAGTTCTTC.

This clonotype has ten or more counts. The chain uses TRBV9 and TRBJ2-2, with 14 bases matching TRBD2. J lost 5 bases, V lost 4 bases, and 1 base had no gene match. Germline assignment: CDR1 SGDLS and CDR2 YYNGEE. This CDR3 region has 15 residues. The CDR3 here is CASSRTSGGTGELFF. CDR3 nucleotides: TGTGCCAGCAGCCGGACTAGCGGGGGGACCGGGGAGCTGTTTTTT.

This clonotype was seen at least ten times. The chain joins TRBV9 to TRBJ2-6, with D maybe TRBD1 (6 bases). Germline CDR1 SGDLS, CDR2 YYNGEE. V was clipped by 0 bases and J by 2 bases, with 12 bases between them. CDR3 size: 17 residues. CDR3 sequence: CASSVEVGGAGANVLTF. As DNA, the CDR3 is TGTGCCAGCAGCGTAGAAGTAGGGGGAGCTGGGGCCAACGTCCTGACTTTC.

This clonotype has at least ten counts. The chain joins TRBV7-9 to TRBJ2-7; D is perhaps TRBD2 (6 bases). CDR1 and CDR2 from the germline V gene are SEHNR and FQNEAQ (reference sequence). CDR3 length: 12 amino acids. V lost 6 bases and J lost 4, with 10 bases in between. DNA for the CDR3: TGTGCCAGCAGTAGCGGACGGTACGAGCAGTACTTC. Amino acid sequence: CASSSGRYEQYF.

This clonotype was observed at least ten times. V gene TRBV28 combines with J gene TRBJ2-1; 9 positions agree with TRBD2. J was trimmed by 4 bases and V by 2 bases; bases with no gene match: 6. The CDR3 runs 16 residues. The germline V gene encodes CDR1 MDHEN and CDR2 SYDVKM. The chain's CDR3 is CASSLPISGSYNEQFF. In DNA form, the CDR3 reads TGTGCCAGCAGTTTACCGATTAGCGGGAGTTACAATGAGCAGTTCTTC.

A few counts support this clonotype. The chain carries TRBV27 and TRBJ2-1; D is unresolved. Germline V gives CDR1 MNHEY, CDR2 SMNVEV (reference sequence). The CDR3 loop spans 16 amino acids. The germline V and J ends were trimmed by 2 bases and 1 base, with 12 bases remaining between them. The DNA for the CDR3 is TGTGCCAGCAGTTTACAAACGGTAACATCCTACAATGAGCAGTTCTTC. It specifies CASSLQTVTSYNEQFF.

This clonotype was recorded many times. The V call is TRBV7-6, the J call TRBJ2-2; D ambiguous. V lost 2 bases and J lost 6, with 10 bases in between. The germline gives CDR1 SGHVS, CDR2 FNYEAQ. The CDR3 loop spans 14 amino acids. The CDR3 loop is CASSLRPDAGELFF. CDR3 in DNA: TGTGCCAGCAGCTTAAGGCCGGACGCCGGGGAGCTGTTTTTT.

There are many counts of this clonotype. The chain has TRBV4-3 and TRBJ2-2; TRBD2 aligns across 13 bases. The CDR3 is 18 amino acids. Trimming removed 0 bases from V and 4 bases from J; junction bases left unmatched: 5. CDR1 is LGHNA, CDR2 YSLEER, per germline. As DNA, the CDR3 is TGCGCCAGCAGCCAAGAACTAGCGGGAGGGCCAGGCACCGGGGAGCTGTTTTTT. Translation gives CASSQELAGGPGTGELFF.

V is TRBV20-1 and J is TRBJ2-3; TRBD2 agrees at 13 bases. The germline CDR1 and CDR2 sequences are DFQATT and SNEGSKA (reference sequence). With V trimmed by 6 bases and J by 10 bases, 10 bases remained unmatched. The CDR3 runs 14 residues. The CDR3 bases are TGCAGTGCCCCGGGACTAGCGGGACCAAACCCGCAGTATTTT. As protein: CSAPGLAGPNPQYF.